The 5 T cell receptor beta chains given below trace back to one sample, sequenced in a study of radiotherapy plus CTLA-4 blockade in lung cancer. Using immunoSEQ multiplex PCR, the repertoire was profiled, and TCRdb retains in-frame clones only, with some absent. The data contain 40,000 to 60,000 clones, 82% of them singletons. The specimen was peripheral blood, collected from a patient treated with radiotherapy plus ipilimumab. The receptors stem from a human donor with non-small cell lung cancer who had stable disease on radiotherapy plus ipilimumab.

This clone is a singleton in its sample. The chain combines TRBV30 with TRBJ2-3, with 14 positions matching TRBD2. The CDR3 loop spans 16 amino acids. From germline, CDR1 is GTSNPN and CDR2 SVGIG (reference sequence). The V gene end was trimmed by 3 bases and the J gene end by 5 bases; junction bases not matched to a gene: 7. The CDR3 bases are TGTGCCTGGAGCCTCGGGACTAGCGGGAGTGGAGATACGCAGTATTTT. The encoded protein is CAWSLGTSGSGDTQYF.

V gene TRBV2 combines with J gene TRBJ1-5; no reliable D call. Germline loops: CDR1 SNHLY, CDR2 FYNNEI. V was trimmed by 4 bases and J by 0 bases, leaving 10 bases between them. The CDR3 has 15 amino acids. CDR3 bases: TGTGCCAGCAGTGGTATAGACAATAGCAATCAGCCCCAGCATTTT. It yields the protein CASSGIDNSNQPQHF.

This sequence joins TRBV9 and TRBJ2-1; possibly TRBD1 for D (5 bases). Germline V gene lookup returns CDR1 SGDLS and CDR2 YYNGEE. CDR3 length: 15 residues. Between the trimmed V and J ends, which lost 0 bases and 4 bases, there was a span of 11 bases. The chain's CDR3 is CASSVAQGRYNEQFF. In DNA, the CDR3 is TGTGCCAGCAGCGTAGCCCAGGGAAGATACAATGAGCAGTTCTTC.

The CDR3 here is CASSVKGQGARKNQPQHF. Here the CDR3 DNA reads TGTGCCAGCAGTGTAAAGGGACAGGGGGCTAGGAAAAATCAGCCCCAGCATTTT. The rearrangement links TRBV6-4 to TRBJ1-5; 12 bases match TRBD1. The CDR3 covers 18 residues. CDR1 is MRHNA and CDR2 is SNTAGT in the germline V gene. J lost 4 bases, V lost 4 bases, and 11 bases had no gene match.

This chain uses TRBV19 with TRBJ1-5; D might be TRBD1 (5 bases). CDR3 length: 15 residues. Germline loops: CDR1 LNHDA, CDR2 SQIVND (reference sequence). The V gene lost 7 bases and the J gene lost 1 base, with 14 bases spanning the gap. DNA of the CDR3: TGTGCCAGTAAGGGGTTCCTTTTGAGCAATCAGCCCCAGCATTTT. This sequence encodes CASKGFLLSNQPQHF.